The T cell receptor (beta chain) under discussion was sequenced for a study of blood T cells in healthy people across ages. The count of this clonotype is one. For the second PCR, which ran for about 6 to 11 cycles, a sample-barcoded 5' primer and a J-beta primer mix were used. TCRdb called the 5' RACE reads again in MiXCR, with one record for every CDR3 protein. The profile shows 800,000 to 1,000,000 distinct CDR3 sequences, 45% to 50% of them singletons. CDR3 length equals 14 residues. The V gene's germline CDR1 is MNHNS and CDR2 SASEGT. V lost 6 bases and J 2 bases, leaving 14 bases between the germline ends.

This TCR came from a man aged 25 to 40 in good health. The chain employs TRBV6-1 and TRBJ2-7; no reliable D call. The specimen sequenced was blood. CDR3: CASRPASRTYEQYF. Written as DNA, the CDR3 is TGTGCCAGCAGACCAGCGAGTCGGACCTACGAGCAGTACTTC.